This T cell receptor (beta chain) was recovered during a study of cytomegalovirus exposure and HLA in healthy donors. Study-level background: An analysis done earlier identified 90 million to 120 million unique TCR beta sequences from 190 million or so T cells. The study, taken as a whole, reports: Testing in vitro showed three CMV-associated chains specific for CMV antigens.

The PCR was carried out with 60 Vbeta primers and 13 Jbeta primers. TCRdb keeps only in-frame clones here, not all; method: immunoSEQ multiplex PCR. The sample shows under 200,000 clones, over 70% of them seen only once. As concerns this clone: What it binds is not known.

The CDR3 is made up of 15 amino acids. The germline V gene has CDR1 MNHEY and CDR2 SMNVEV (reference sequence). The ends were cut back, 5 bases at V and 3 bases at J, with 16 bases in the middle. The sequence was collected from a man younger than 40 in good health and CMV-seronegative. The J gene is TRBJ1-2, the V gene TRBV27, with D maybe TRBD1 (5 bases). Sequenced: PBMCs. This CDR3 is CASSVARATYYGYTF. CDR3 bases: TGTGCCAGCAGTGTCGCCAGGGCTACCTACTATGGCTACACCTTC.